This is a list of T cell receptor beta chains from one sample in a study of naive CD8 T cells in extremely preterm neonates. Assay used: immunoSEQ multiplex PCR; TCRdb lists only in-frame clones, some missing. Here the sample spans several thousand clones, approximately 98% being singletons. The specimen was naive CD8+ T cells from cord blood. The receptors derive from a newborn in good health. The CDR3 runs from the conserved cysteine through the conserved F or W. The D gene is left open where the match is weak. Clone size is stated in some rows and not others, as once, few, many or a class when expanded.

V gene,D gene,J gene,clone size,CDR3 DNA,CDR3 protein
TRBV7-9,-,TRBJ2-7,once,TGTGCCAGCAGCTTAGTTGGTGTTTCGACTAGTTACGAGCAGTACTTC,CASSLVGVSTSYEQYF
TRBV13,TRBD1,TRBJ1-2,-,TGTGCCAGCAGCTTGGGACAGGGGTATGGCTACACCTTC,CASSLGQGYGYTF
TRBV9,TRBD2,TRBJ2-1,-,TGTGCCAGCAGCGGATTGAGCGGGGGGGCGTACAATGAGCAGTTCTTC,CASSGLSGGAYNEQFF
TRBV5-4,-,TRBJ2-2,-,TGTGCCAGCAGCTCCCCCGACAGGATCCCCGGGGAGCTGTTTTTT,CASSSPDRIPGELFF
TRBV7-9,-,TRBJ2-7,-,TGTGCCAGCAGTGGAGGGATAGGGTCGTACGAGCAGTACTTC,CASSGGIGSYEQYF
TRBV2,-,TRBJ2-7,-,TGTGCCAGCAGTGAAGGGGAGGCCGTCGGCGAGCAGTACTTC,CASSEGEAVGEQYF
TRBV27,TRBD1,TRBJ2-7,-,TGTGCCAGCAGTTTATATGGCCAGGGGGCGTCCTACGAGCAGTACTTC,CASSLYGQGASYEQYF
TRBV5-1,TRBD1,TRBJ2-2,-,TGCGCCAGCAGGCCGGGACAGGGGGCCCCCGGGGAGCTGTTTTTT,CASRPGQGAPGELFF
TRBV7-2,-,TRBJ2-2,once,TGTGCCAGCAGCTTAGAAATTGGTGTGGAACAGATTTCCACCGGGGAGCTGTTTTTT,CASSLEIGVEQISTGELFF
TRBV27,-,TRBJ2-7,-,TGTGCCAGCAGTTTAGTCTTCTCCTACGAGCAGTACTTC,CASSLVFSYEQYF
TRBV27,TRBD2,TRBJ2-3,-,TGTGCCAGCAGTCCGCGACTAGCGGCTAGCACAGATACGCAGTATTTT,CASSPRLAASTDTQYF
TRBV4-2,-,TRBJ2-3,-,TGTGCCAGCAGCCAAGATCGTGCTAGCGGCACAGATACGCAGTATTTT,CASSQDRASGTDTQYF
TRBV6-5,-,TRBJ1-5,-,TGTGCCAGCAGTTTATGGGGACTTAGCAATCAGCCCCAGCATTTT,CASSLWGLSNQPQHF
TRBV19,-,TRBJ2-5,-,TGTGCCAGTAGTATGAGCGAGACCCAGTACTTC,CASSMSETQYF
TRBV7-9,-,TRBJ2-5,-,TGTGCCAGCAGCCACCCAGTGTACCAAGAGACCCAGTACTTC,CASSHPVYQETQYF
TRBV7-2,-,TRBJ2-7,-,TGTGCCAGCAGCTTGGGCGGACACTCCTACGAGCAGTACTTC,CASSLGGHSYEQYF
TRBV10-1,TRBD1,TRBJ2-7,once,TGCGCCAGCACAGGGGGCTACGAGCAGTACTTC,CASTGGYEQYF
TRBV6-5,TRBD1,TRBJ2-5,-,TGTGCCCCCACCTACCCGGGACAGCTAAAAGAGACCCAGTACTTC,CAPTYPGQLKETQYF
TRBV9,-,TRBJ1-5,-,TGTGCCAGCAGCGTAGTCCCAGGGGCAAGCAATCAGCCCCAGCATTTT,CASSVVPGASNQPQHF
TRBV9,-,TRBJ2-1,-,TGTGCCAGCAGCACGGTGCAGGGGTGGGATGAGCAGTTCTTC,CASSTVQGWDEQFF
TRBV6-1,TRBD1,TRBJ2-7,-,TGTGCCAGCAGCCCCCTCCGGACAGGGCTATACGAGCAGTACTTC,CASSPLRTGLYEQYF
TRBV9,-,TRBJ2-4,-,TGTGCCAGCAGCGGCGGACTAGCCAAAAACATTCAGTACTTC,CASSGGLAKNIQYF
TRBV9,-,TRBJ1-1,once,TGTGCCAGCAGCGATCGGACCGGGAGTCCGTACACTGAAGCTTTCTTT,CASSDRTGSPYTEAFF